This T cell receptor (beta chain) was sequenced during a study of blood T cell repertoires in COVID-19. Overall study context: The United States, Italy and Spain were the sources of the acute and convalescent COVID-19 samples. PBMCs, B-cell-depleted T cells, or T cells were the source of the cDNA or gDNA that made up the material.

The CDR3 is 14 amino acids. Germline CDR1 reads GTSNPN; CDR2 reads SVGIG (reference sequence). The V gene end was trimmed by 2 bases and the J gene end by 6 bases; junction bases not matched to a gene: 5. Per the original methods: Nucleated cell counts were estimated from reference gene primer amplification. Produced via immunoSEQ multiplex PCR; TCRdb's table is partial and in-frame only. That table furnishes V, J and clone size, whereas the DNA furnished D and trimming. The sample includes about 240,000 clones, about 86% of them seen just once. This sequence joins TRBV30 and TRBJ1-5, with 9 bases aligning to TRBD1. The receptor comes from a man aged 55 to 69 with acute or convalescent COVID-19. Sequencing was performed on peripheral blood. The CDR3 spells CAWSLDRGGQPQHF. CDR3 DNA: TGTGCCTGGAGTTTGGACAGGGGAGGTCAGCCCCAGCATTTT.